The text below deals with one T cell receptor beta chain. This entry belongs to a study of blood T cell repertoires in COVID-19. Across the whole study: Acute and convalescent COVID-19 specimens originated in the United States, Italy and Spain. In each case, the material was cDNA or gDNA derived from T cells, B-cell-depleted T cells, or PBMCs.

The assay was immunoSEQ multiplex PCR, and TCRdb's table has in-frame clones only and misses some. Counted here are some 200,000 clones, over 75% occurring once; the ten biggest clones make up approximately 5.9%. Germline V gene sequence: CDR1 MNHEY, CDR2 SVGEGT. The ends lost 6 bases at V and 2 bases at J; junction bases unmatched: 7. The CDR3 contains 16 residues. Sequencing was carried out using peripheral blood. V usage is TRBV6-2 or TRBV6-3 and J usage is TRBJ2-3; 11 nucleotides line up with TRBD1. The TCR originated in a man older than 75 with acute or convalescent COVID-19. The CDR3 loop reads CASSPGTGGVTDTQYF. CDR3 nucleotides: TGTGCCAGCAGCCCCGGGACAGGGGGTGTCACAGATACGCAGTATTTT.